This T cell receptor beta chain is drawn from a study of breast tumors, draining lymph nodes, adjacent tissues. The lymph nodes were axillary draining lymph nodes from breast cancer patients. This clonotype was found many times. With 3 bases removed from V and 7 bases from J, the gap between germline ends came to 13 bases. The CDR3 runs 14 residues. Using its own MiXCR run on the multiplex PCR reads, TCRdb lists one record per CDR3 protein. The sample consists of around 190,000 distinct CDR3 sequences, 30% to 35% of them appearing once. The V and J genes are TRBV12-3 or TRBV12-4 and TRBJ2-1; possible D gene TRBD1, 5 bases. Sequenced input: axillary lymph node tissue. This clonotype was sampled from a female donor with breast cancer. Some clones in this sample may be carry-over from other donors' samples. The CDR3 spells CASSLGRGGNEQFF. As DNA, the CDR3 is TGTGCCAGCAGTTTGGGTAGGGGTGGAAATGAGCAGTTCTTC.